The T cell receptor beta chain under discussion was sequenced for a study of T cell changes during pregnancy in multiple sclerosis (dated by TCRdb to about 2019). Describing the broader study: In women with multiple sclerosis, the researchers looked at how the T cell repertoire shifted as pregnancy progressed.

Measured from the cysteine to the phenylalanine, the CDR3 is 13 residues long. Only the CDR3 portion is preserved as DNA: 39 bases, with reading frame beginning at the first base. The germline V gene (reference sequence) provides CDR1 GTSNPN and CDR2 SVGIG. V is cut back by 6 bases and J by 9 bases, with 14 bases in the junction unmatched. To prepare the library, the immunoSEQ multiplex PCR assay was applied. TCRdb stores this immuneACCESS table with in-frame sequences only. Part of the clones is absent; in the studies checked, under half of the shortfall reflects unresolved V genes, and no reason is known for the rest. Here the sample has tens of thousands of clones; over 80% occur a single time. Less than 2% of the sample lies in the top ten. Of note for this clone: Its antigen is still unknown. The input lacks base qualities; no much larger clone sits a single base away.

The input for sequencing was peripheral blood, taken in the third trimester of pregnancy. This sequence originates from a female donor in good health, enrolled as a control in a pregnancy study. The V gene is TRBV30 and the J gene is TRBJ2-7; 7 junctional bases match TRBD1. The DNA reads as follows: TGTGCCTGTAACAGGGGAACCTACCCAAGGCAGTACTTC. Translated, this gives CACNRGTYPRQYF. The full variable domain, completed from the reference TRBV30 and TRBJ2-7 proteins outside the CDR3, reads SQTIHQWPATLVQPVGSPLSLECTVEGTSNPNLYWYRQAAGRGLQLLFYSVGIGQISSEVPQNLSASRPQDRQFILSSKKLLLSDSGFYLCACNRGTYPRQYFGPGTRLTVT.